This passage covers 28 T cell receptor beta chains from one sample sequenced in a study of control samples from healthy donors and cancer patients (dated by TCRdb to the early 2020s). Preparation of the library involved the immunoSEQ multiplex PCR assay. In TCRdb, the immuneACCESS table is reduced to in-frame sequences with V and J assigned. These tables do not hold every clone; where another copy was compared, an unresolved V gene accounts for under half, and the others remain unexplained. The sample contains around 130,000 clones, approximately 87% of them found a single time. The biggest ten clones account for about 12% of the sample. The sequenced sample was blood. These receptors were collected from a man aged 25 to 45 in good health.

V and J are TRBV5-5 and TRBJ2-5; a possible D gene is TRBD2 (6 bases). Germline V gene lookup returns CDR1 SGHKS and CDR2 YYEKEE (reference sequence). This CDR3 is built from 13 residues. V was trimmed by 1 base and J by 7 bases, leaving 11 bases between them. In DNA, the CDR3 is TGTGCCAGCAGCTTGCGGCGGGACGTGACCCAGTACTTC. Amino acid sequence: CASSLRRDVTQYF.

This CDR3 is CSVEFIGSGNTIYF. For the CDR3, the DNA is TGCAGCGTTGAATTTATAGGGTCTGGAAACACCATATATTTT. The gene calls are TRBV29-1 and TRBJ1-3; D is unresolved. Deletions cut 2 bases from V and 1 base from J, with 9 bases between. This CDR3 comprises 14 residues. Germline V gives CDR1 SQVTM, CDR2 ANQGSEA.

The V and J genes are TRBV3-1 (or the pseudogene TRBV3-2) and TRBJ2-3; D not certain. The CDR3 covers 14 residues. Between the trimmed V and J ends, which lost 4 bases and 0 bases, there was a span of 8 bases. CDR1 and CDR2 (germline): LGHDT, YNNKEL (reference sequence). The CDR3 protein is CASSPASSTDTQYF. The CDR3 coding sequence is TGTGCCAGCAGCCCCGCCAGTAGCACAGATACGCAGTATTTT.

The rearrangement links TRBV7-3 to TRBJ2-6; D is unclear. The CDR3 runs 14 residues. The germline V and J ends were trimmed by 5 bases and 1 base, with 6 bases remaining between them. Per germline, CDR1 SGHTA and CDR2 FQGTGA. The CDR3 nucleotides read TGTGCCAGCAGCGCCTTTTCTGGGGCCAACGTCCTGACTTTC. Translation: CASSAFSGANVLTF.

This clone was seen only once. The rearrangement joins TRBV11-2 to TRBJ2-2, with a possible D match to TRBD2 (6 bases). The germline V and J ends were trimmed by 0 bases and 6 bases, with 17 bases remaining between them. CDR1 and CDR2 from the germline V gene are SGHAT and FQNNGV. The CDR3 has 17 residues. The CDR3 spells CASSLDQWGGDAGELFF. As DNA, the CDR3 is TGTGCCAGCAGCTTAGATCAGTGGGGCGGGGACGCCGGGGAGCTGTTTTTT.

V gene TRBV6-1 combines with J gene TRBJ1-5; tentatively, D is TRBD1 (5 bases). V lost 3 bases to trimming and J lost 4 bases, with 10 bases between them. The CDR3 is made up of 14 amino acids. CDR1 and CDR2 (germline): MNHNS, SASEGT. CDR3 sequence reads: CASSEPWTNQPQHF. The CDR3 region has the DNA TGTGCCAGCAGTGAGCCATGGACAAATCAGCCCCAGCATTTT.

This rearrangement joins TRBV5-4 to TRBJ1-2, with TRBD1 identical over 8 bases. Trimming at V came to 5 bases and at J to 2 bases, leaving 8 bases not matched to a gene. The CDR3 is 15 residues long. Germline V gives CDR1 SGHNT, CDR2 YYREEE (reference sequence). In nucleotides, the CDR3 is TGTGCCAGCAGGCCGGGACAGGCCGGCAACTATGGCTACACCTTC. Translated, it gives CASRPGQAGNYGYTF. The full variable domain, rest sourced from reference TRBV5-4 and TRBJ1-2, is ETGVTQSPTHLIKTRGQQVTLRCSSQSGHNTVSWYQQALGQGPQFIFQYYREEENGRGNFPPRFSGLQFPNYSSELNVNALELDDSALYLCASRPGQAGNYGYTFGSGTRLTVV.

This chain uses TRBV2 with TRBJ1-1, with D possibly being TRBD1 (5 bases). With 4 bases removed from V and 0 bases from J, the gap between germline ends came to 9 bases. In germline, CDR1 is SNHLY, CDR2 FYNNEI. This CDR3 is 14 amino acids long. The CDR3, as DNA: TGTGCCAGCAGTGGTCTACAGGTGAACACTGAAGCTTTCTTT. Its protein is CASSGLQVNTEAFF.

This chain uses TRBV14 with TRBJ2-3, with D hard to call. The CDR3 spans 12 residues. CDR1 and CDR2 from the germline V gene are SGHDN and FVKESK. Trimming took off 0 bases at V and 7 bases at J, with 5 bases between the two ends. The CDR3 DNA follows: TGTGCCAGCAGCCAAGATCCGAATACGCAGTATTTT. This codes for CASSQDPNTQYF. The variable domain in full, completed from reference TRBV14 and TRBJ2-3, reads EAGVTQFPSHSVIEKGQTVTLRCDPISGHDNLYWYRRVMGKEIKFLLHFVKESKQDESGMPNNRFLAERTGGTYSTLKVQPAELEDSGVYFCASSQDPNTQYFGPGTRLTVL.

The chain uses TRBV30 and TRBJ2-2; 12 positions agree with TRBD1. V gave up 0 bases and J gave up 6 bases; unmatched junction bases: 5. The length of the CDR3 is 16 residues. Germline loops: CDR1 GTSNPN, CDR2 SVGIG (reference sequence). CDR3 protein: CAWSVPGTGGPGELFF. CDR3 DNA: TGTGCCTGGAGTGTACCTGGGACAGGGGGCCCCGGGGAGCTGTTTTTT. Full variable domain (missing parts from reference TRBV30 and TRBJ2-2): SQTIHQWPATLVQPVGSPLSLECTVEGTSNPNLYWYRQAAGRGLQLLFYSVGIGQISSEVPQNLSASRPQDRQFILSSKKLLLSDSGFYLCAWSVPGTGGPGELFFGEGSRLTVL.

V gene TRBV7-2 combines with J gene TRBJ1-4; 10 nucleotides align to TRBD1. Germline V gene sequence: CDR1 SGHTA, CDR2 FQGNSA. The CDR3 is made up of 17 amino acids. V shed 0 bases, J shed 3 bases, and the junction held 4 bases outside the gene matches. CDR3 DNA: TGTGCCAGCAGCTTAGCGCGGACAGGGGGGGCTAATGAAAAACTGTTTTTT. It specifies CASSLARTGGANEKLFF.

This clone occurred a few times. The chain has TRBV19 and TRBJ1-3; D uncertain. From germline, CDR1 is LNHDA and CDR2 SQIVND (reference sequence). The V end was cut by 7 bases, the J end by 0 bases, with 7 bases between. The CDR3 spans 13 residues. In DNA form, the CDR3 reads TGTGCCAGTAAGGCCTTCTCTGGAAACACCATATATTTT. This encodes CASKAFSGNTIYF.

This chain's CDR3 is CASSYGGPNTEAFF. In DNA, the CDR3 is TGTGCCAGCAGTTACGGGGGGCCGAACACTGAAGCTTTCTTT. The gene calls are TRBV6-5 and TRBJ1-1, with D perhaps matching TRBD1 (6 bases). Germline values: CDR1 MNHEY, CDR2 SVGAGI. This CDR3 spans 14 amino acids. The V end lost 2 bases, the J end lost 1 base, and 8 bases lay between the germline ends.

The chain uses TRBV10-2 and TRBJ1-2, with a possible D match to TRBD1 (6 bases). CDR3 length: 17 residues. Germline V gives CDR1 WSHSY, CDR2 SAAADI. V dropped 0 bases and J dropped 3 bases, with 17 bases sitting between them. CDR3 nucleotides: TGCGCCAGCAGTGAGTCGATATCCCAGGGGCGGGACTATGGCTACACCTTC. Amino acid sequence: CASSESISQGRDYGYTF.

The chain joins TRBV6-2 or TRBV6-3 to TRBJ2-7; no reliable D call. Germline-derived CDR1 and CDR2 are MNHEY and SVGEGT. V lost 2 bases and J lost 4, with 9 bases in between. The CDR3 contains 13 residues. The CDR3 spells CASSYGDVYEQYV. CDR3 in DNA: TGTGCCAGCAGTTACGGGGATGTGTACGAGCAGTACGTC.

The chain carries TRBV7-7 and TRBJ2-5; 9 bases agree with TRBD1. Germline V gene sequence: CDR1 SSHAT, CDR2 FNYEAQ (reference sequence). Trimming at V came to 4 bases and at J to 1 base, leaving 7 bases not matched to a gene. The CDR3 runs 16 residues. This CDR3 is CASSSLPGQGQETQYF. The CDR3 DNA reads as TGTGCCAGCAGCTCTTTACCGGGACAGGGCCAAGAGACCCAGTACTTC.

The genes are TRBV7-3 and TRBJ2-3; no reliable D call. V was pared by 5 bases and J by 2 bases, with 11 bases between. Germline V gene data show CDR1 as SGHTA and CDR2 as FQGTGA. The CDR3 has 14 residues. CDR3 bases: TGTGCCAGCAGCCTAGGAACGGACACAGATACGCAGTATTTT. Residues: CASSLGTDTDTQYF.

V gene TRBV5-6 combines with J gene TRBJ1-5; 7 bases are shared with TRBD1. The J segment lost 1 base and the V segment lost 3 bases, leaving 16 bases of the junction unmatched. The CDR3 is made up of 19 amino acids. The germline gives CDR1 SGHDT, CDR2 YYEEEE. The CDR3 protein is CASSSTGMSGPLSNQPQHF. CDR3 bases: TGTGCCAGCAGCTCGACAGGGATGAGTGGACCGCTGAGCAATCAGCCCCAGCATTTT.

Here the CDR3 reads CASSEARRMWVNYGYTF. CDR3 in DNA: TGTGCCAGCAGTGAAGCGCGGAGGATGTGGGTAAACTATGGCTACACCTTC. This sequence joins TRBV6-1 and TRBJ1-2; no clear D. Per germline, CDR1 MNHNS and CDR2 SASEGT. With 0 bases removed from V and 2 bases from J, the gap between germline ends came to 16 bases. The CDR3 has 17 amino acids.

The rearrangement links TRBV6-5 to TRBJ1-6, with TRBD1 as a possible D gene (5 bases). The CDR3 consists of 14 residues. Germline V gene sequence: CDR1 MNHEY, CDR2 SVGAGI. With 4 bases removed from V and 6 bases from J, the gap between germline ends came to 10 bases. The CDR3: CASSSGPVNSPLHF. The CDR3, as DNA: TGTGCCAGCAGTTCGGGACCGGTTAATTCACCCCTCCACTTT.

The chain has TRBV30 and TRBJ1-1; D is perhaps TRBD1 (6 bases). V was pared by 5 bases and J by 5 bases, with 18 bases between. CDR3 length: 14 residues. Per the germline V gene, CDR1 is GTSNPN and CDR2 is SVGIG (reference sequence). The CDR3 protein is CAWDPTGARTEAFF. The CDR3 coding sequence is TGTGCCTGGGACCCCACGGGGGCAAGGACTGAAGCTTTCTTT.

The rearrangement joins TRBV21-1 to TRBJ2-7; the tabulated D call, TRBD2, remains unverified against the DNA. TRBV21-1 is deemed a pseudogene. The CDR3 is 17 residues long. The CDR3 loop is CASSKRWPLEASYEQYF. The CDR3 region has the DNA TGTGCCAGCAGCAAAAGATGGCCACTCGAGGCATCCTACGAGCAGTACTTC.

This chain joins TRBV9 and TRBJ2-1; 11 nucleotides line up with TRBD1. Germline V CDR1 and CDR2: SGDLS, YYNGEE. The ends lost 0 bases at V and 8 bases at J; junction bases unmatched: 4. The CDR3 contains 15 residues. CDR3 residues: CASSVDRTGGHEQFF. The CDR3 DNA reads as TGTGCCAGCAGCGTAGATAGGACAGGGGGCCATGAGCAGTTCTTC.

The chain joins TRBV18 to TRBJ1-6; 12 bases map to TRBD1. Unmatched junction bases numbered 3, after V lost 3 bases and J lost 9 bases. This CDR3 has 15 residues. CDR1 is KGHSH, CDR2 LQKENI, per germline. CDR3: CASSPGQGASSPLHF. The CDR3, as DNA: TGTGCCAGCTCACCGGGACAGGGGGCCTCTTCACCCCTCCACTTT.

This chain joins TRBV6-1 and TRBJ2-1; 7 nucleotides agree with TRBD2. Germline trimming cut 0 bases from V and 3 bases from J; bases unmatched to any gene: 2. Germline V gene lookup returns CDR1 MNHNS and CDR2 SASEGT. This CDR3 region has 15 residues. The chain's CDR3 is CASSEAGGDYNEQFF. DNA for the CDR3: TGTGCCAGCAGTGAAGCGGGGGGGGACTACAATGAGCAGTTCTTC.

The genes are TRBV7-2 and TRBJ2-1; a weak D match, TRBD2 (7 bases). Germline V lookup: CDR1 SGHTA, CDR2 FQGNSA. This CDR3 comprises 15 residues. The V gene lost 1 base and the J gene lost 6 bases, with 13 bases spanning the gap. For the CDR3, the DNA is TGTGCCAGCAGCTTAGTAACGGGGGGCTTCAATGAGCAGTTCTTC. It encodes CASSLVTGGFNEQFF. Looking up the rest from reference TRBV7-2 and TRBJ2-1 gives the full variable domain: GAGVSQSPSNKVTEKGKDVELRCDPISGHTALYWYRQSLGQGLEFLIYFQGNSAPDKSGLPSDRFSAERTGGSVSTLTIQRTQQEDSAVYLCASSLVTGGFNEQFFGPGTRLTVL.

The chain combines TRBV6-1 with TRBJ2-3, with 10 bases fitting TRBD1. CDR1 is MNHNS, CDR2 SASEGT, per germline. The V segment lost 10 bases and the J segment 5 bases; nucleotides outside the gene matches: 6. The CDR3 sequence is 13 residues long. The CDR3 loop reads CAIRDRGVDTQYF. CDR3 nucleotides: TGTGCCATTCGGGACAGGGGTGTAGATACGCAGTATTTT.

J is TRBJ1-5 and V is TRBV6-5, with TRBD1 identical over 7 bases. The length of the CDR3 is 13 residues. V shed 4 bases and J 7 bases; nucleotides not matched to a gene: 4. CDR1 and CDR2 from the germline V gene are MNHEY and SVGAGI. CDR3 sequence reads: CASSSLTGQPQHF. The CDR3 DNA sequence: TGTGCCAGCAGTTCTCTGACAGGGCAGCCCCAGCATTTT.